Here is one TCR beta chain with its context. The target antigen is unknown. The sample originates from a study of cytomegalovirus exposure and HLA in healthy donors. Study-wide points: The investigators catalogued 164 TCR beta chains as cytomegalovirus-associated. According to a later analysis, TCR clusters from the first cohort tended to co-occur in the 120 or so validation repertoires. Diagnosis of cytomegalovirus status made by the classifier reportedly showed high specificity and sensitivity.

CDR1 is MNHNS and CDR2 is SASEGT in the germline V gene. V lost 7 bases and J lost 6, with 21 bases in between. The CDR3 runs 15 residues. Assay used: immunoSEQ multiplex PCR; TCRdb lists only in-frame clones, some missing. The table includes about 130,000 clones, under 90% detected once. The approximately 130-subject validation cohort, separate from the 666-subject first cohort, included the donors. The specimen sequenced was PBMCs. The sequence came from a man aged 30 to 39 in good health and CMV-seronegative. The rearrangement joins TRBV6-1 to TRBJ1-1, with D possibly matching TRBD1 (6 bases). CDR3 in amino acids: CASKEYPGEWAEAFF. The CDR3 nucleotides are TGTGCCAGCAAAGAATACCCAGGGGAGTGGGCTGAAGCTTTCTTT.